This entry features one TCR beta chain sequence. Measured with immunoSEQ multiplex PCR; TCRdb has only the in-frame clones, and not every one. Seen here are 300,000 to 400,000 clones, about 90% observed once, and the top ten hold 3% to 4%. This sample was taken from a study of blood T cell repertoires in COVID-19. Whole-study context: The United States, Italy and Spain were the sources of the acute and convalescent COVID-19 samples. T cells, B-cell-depleted T cells, or PBMCs provided the cDNA or gDNA that served as material.

The TCR was taken from a woman aged 18-35 years who had recovered from COVID-19. The specimen was peripheral blood.

CDR3: CASSMRPGQGAFGELFF. The CDR3, as DNA: TGTGCCAGTAGTATGAGGCCGGGACAGGGGGCTTTCGGGGAGCTGTTTTTT. V gene TRBV19 combines with J gene TRBJ2-2; 12 bases are shared with TRBD1. The J segment lost 7 bases and the V segment lost 3 bases, leaving 9 bases of the junction unmatched. CDR1 is LNHDA, CDR2 SQIVND, per germline (reference sequence). This CDR3 spans 17 amino acids.